Below are 16 T cell receptor beta chains sequenced from a single sample in a study of blood T cells in healthy people across ages. Sample-barcoded 5' priming and a J-beta primer mix drove a second PCR of roughly 6 to 12 cycles. TCRdb recomputed calls from the 5' RACE reads with MiXCR, one row per CDR3 protein. The sample comprises about 1.4 million distinct CDR3 sequences, almost 60% of which are singletons, and 5% to 7% rests with the top ten. The sequencing input was blood. The origin of the receptors is a man between 18 and 29 years old in good health.

The chain uses TRBV18 and TRBJ2-7; 11 nucleotides match TRBD2. The CDR3 is 17 residues long. The V gene end was trimmed by 0 bases and the J gene end by 2 bases; junction bases not matched to a gene: 6. In germline, CDR1 is KGHSH, CDR2 LQKENI. The CDR3 here is CASSPPVGLAETYEQYF. In DNA form, the CDR3 reads TGTGCCAGCTCACCACCAGTGGGACTAGCGGAAACCTACGAGCAGTACTTC.

CDR3: CSVAPSDRDRGLGNTEAFF. CDR3 nucleotides: TGCAGCGTTGCCCCCTCGGACAGGGACAGGGGGCTCGGGAACACTGAAGCTTTCTTT. V gene TRBV29-1 combines with J gene TRBJ1-1, with 12 nucleotides matching TRBD1. Germline-derived CDR1 and CDR2 are SQVTM and ANQGSEA. J was trimmed by 1 base and V by 4 bases; bases with no gene match: 16. The CDR3 consists of 19 residues.

This clonotype was counted a few times. This chain connects TRBV3-1 to TRBJ2-1; TRBD2 matches 8 bases. This CDR3 region has 16 residues. V shed 2 bases, J shed 0 bases, and the junction held 3 bases outside the gene matches. The germline gives CDR1 LGHDT, CDR2 YNNKEL (reference sequence). DNA of the CDR3: TGTGCCAGCAGCCAAATAGCGGGGAGCTCCTACAATGAGCAGTTCTTC. Translating it yields CASSQIAGSSYNEQFF.

The rearrangement joins TRBV28 to TRBJ1-2, with TRBD1 identical over 11 bases. The CDR3 length is 16 residues. Germline V gene sequence: CDR1 MDHEN, CDR2 SYDVKM. With 5 bases clipped from V and 1 base from J, the junction kept 6 bases outside the gene matches. The CDR3 spells CASSRTGGMGNYGYTF. CDR3 coding DNA: TGTGCCAGCAGTCGGACAGGGGGCATGGGTAACTATGGCTACACCTTC.

The gene calls are TRBV6-5 and TRBJ1-1; D gene unclear. V was clipped by 5 bases and J by 4 bases, with 14 bases between them. Germline V gene lookup returns CDR1 MNHEY and CDR2 SVGAGI. This CDR3 is 14 amino acids long. Written as DNA, the CDR3 is TGTGCCAGCAGTGGTTACAGAAGGGTCACTGAAGCTTTCTTT. Translation gives CASSGYRRVTEAFF.

The chain uses TRBV20-1 and TRBJ2-5, with 11 nucleotides matching TRBD2. There are 15 residues in the CDR3. With 6 bases clipped from V and 1 base from J, the junction kept 7 bases outside the gene matches. Germline V CDR1 and CDR2: DFQATT, SNEGSKA (reference sequence). CDR3 sequence reads: CSAPASGRLQETQYF. The CDR3, as DNA: TGCAGTGCACCGGCTAGCGGGAGGCTCCAAGAGACCCAGTACTTC.

A word on this clonotype: At one end, the junction sequence differs from germline, possibly due to a read error. The chain has TRBV20-1 and TRBJ2-7, with a tentative D call TRBD2 (5 bases). The germline gives CDR1 DFQATT, CDR2 SNEGSKA (reference sequence). This CDR3 contains 13 residues. The CDR3 nucleotides read TGCAGTGCTAAGAGTGGGAGCTCCTATGAGCAGTACTTC. Its protein is CSAKSGSSYEQYF.

The rearrangement links TRBV12-3 or TRBV12-4 to TRBJ2-1; weak D call: TRBD2 (6 bases). The CDR3 contains 14 residues. V dropped 5 bases and J dropped 2 bases, with 10 bases sitting between them. This chain's CDR3 is CASSIGSPYNEQFF. The CDR3 bases are TGTGCCAGCAGTATCGGGAGTCCCTACAATGAGCAGTTCTTC.

The rearrangement links TRBV7-6 to TRBJ2-5, with TRBD2 matching 8 bases. The germline CDR1 and CDR2 sequences are SGHVS and FNYEAQ. CDR3 length: 20 amino acids. Trimming took 5 bases from V and 5 from J; bases not matched to a gene: 25. The CDR3 spells CASSRFRADYKRGIGETQYF. CDR3 DNA: TGTGCCAGCAGCCGATTTCGGGCCGATTACAAGCGGGGGATTGGGGAGACCCAGTACTTC.

This CDR3 is CATSVVGARGQPQHF. The CDR3, as DNA: TGTGCCACCAGCGTGGTAGGGGCACGGGGTCAGCCCCAGCATTTT. The rearrangement uses TRBV15 and TRBJ1-5; D may be TRBD1 (5 bases). The ends were cut back, 5 bases at V and 6 bases at J, with 17 bases in the middle. Germline V lookup: CDR1 LNHNV, CDR2 YYDKDF (reference sequence). This CDR3 spans 15 amino acids.

The rearrangement links TRBV4-1 to TRBJ2-7; possibly TRBD2 for D (6 bases). Trimming took 1 base from V and 10 from J, leaving 11 bases between them. CDR3 size: 12 residues. The V gene's germline CDR1 is MGHRA and CDR2 YSYEKL. The DNA of the CDR3 is TGCGCCAGCAGCCAAGCGGGGACTTTACAGTACTTC. Its protein is CASSQAGTLQYF.

The V and J genes are TRBV29-1 and TRBJ2-1; 12 bases agree with TRBD2. The CDR3 spans 15 residues. The V gene end was trimmed by 4 bases and the J gene end by 6 bases; junction bases not matched to a gene: 7. Germline assignment: CDR1 SQVTM and CDR2 ANQGSEA. The CDR3 spells CSVVGLAGYGNEQFF. For the CDR3, the DNA is TGCAGCGTTGTAGGACTAGCGGGGTACGGCAATGAGCAGTTCTTC.

This clonotype is a singleton in its sample. This rearrangement joins TRBV6-5 to TRBJ2-7, with D possibly TRBD1 on 6 matching bases. V was shortened by 0 bases and J by 0 bases, with 18 bases between the two germline ends. The CDR3 spans 18 residues. Germline V lookup: CDR1 MNHEY, CDR2 SVGAGI. The CDR3 nucleotides are TGTGCCAGCAGTTACTCGAAATTCTCAGGGGTAAGCTCCTACGAGCAGTACTTC. Its protein is CASSYSKFSGVSSYEQYF.

This sequence joins TRBV11-2 and TRBJ2-1; 7 bases line up with TRBD1. The better agreement between TRBJ2-7 and the DNA end casts doubt on the J call. CDR3 length: 16 residues. Germline CDR1 is SGHAT and CDR2 is FQNNGV. CDR3: CASSPTGVSSYNEQYF. DNA for the CDR3: TGTGCCAGCAGCCCCACAGGGGTCAGCTCCTACAATGAGCAGTACTTC.

The rearrangement uses TRBV10-2 and TRBJ2-3; 13 bases fit TRBD2. The CDR3 is made up of 15 amino acids. V shed 7 bases and J 6 bases; nucleotides not matched to a gene: 7. CDR1 WSHSY and CDR2 SAAADI come from the germline V gene. The CDR3 reads CASNNPGLAGDTQYF. In DNA, the CDR3 is TGCGCCAGCAATAATCCGGGACTAGCGGGGGATACGCAGTATTTT.

The gene calls are TRBV10-3 and TRBJ2-3; 7 nucleotides line up with TRBD1. The CDR3 is 18 amino acids. Per germline, CDR1 ENHRY and CDR2 SYGVKD. With V trimmed by 0 bases and J by 5 bases, 14 bases remained unmatched. The CDR3 here is CAISESRPYRGPQDTQYF. CDR3 DNA: TGTGCCATCAGTGAGTCGAGACCGTACAGGGGACCACAAGATACGCAGTATTTT.